The 28 T cell receptor beta chains given below trace back to one sample, sequenced in a study of CD8 T cells in ankylosing spondylitis. Broader study findings: Several highly homologous variants made up a TCR beta motif, and this motif appeared characteristic of ankylosing spondylitis blood.

TCRdb independently ran MiXCR on the 5' RACE reads; one entry per CDR3 protein. The sample holds hundreds of thousands of distinct CDR3 sequences; roughly a quarter are singletons and the top ten take under 0.9%. The antigens these receptors bind are not known. Sequencing input: blood, either unsorted or a sorted T cell fraction (not recorded which). The receptors were gathered from a male donor with ankylosing spondylitis.

This chain joins TRBV4-2 and TRBJ1-5; D not resolved. CDR1 is LGHNA and CDR2 is YNFKEQ in the germline V gene. This CDR3 comprises 15 residues. Trimming took 4 bases from V and 2 from J, leaving 12 bases between them. The CDR3 nucleotides are TGTGCCAGCAGCCCCTTGATTGGCGGCAATCAGCCCCAGCATTTT. Its protein product is CASSPLIGGNQPQHF.

This clonotype appeared many times. This rearrangement joins TRBV5-1 to TRBJ2-2, with 8 bases that match TRBD1. The junction had 2 bases not matched to a gene; V was cut back by 3 bases and J by 1 base. Germline lookup yields CDR1 SGHRS and CDR2 YFSETQ. CDR3 length: 15 amino acids. Here the CDR3 DNA reads TGCGCCAGCAGCTCCGGACAGGGGAACACCGGGGAGCTGTTTTTT. Its translation: CASSSGQGNTGELFF.

This clonotype has just a few counts. The chain links TRBV20-1 to TRBJ2-1, with D possibly matching TRBD2 (6 bases). The V gene's germline CDR1 is DFQATT and CDR2 SNEGSKA (reference sequence). The CDR3 loop spans 14 amino acids. V gave up 4 bases and J gave up 0 bases, with 10 bases separating them. CDR3 amino acids: CSATSARSYNEQFF. The CDR3, as DNA: TGCAGTGCTACTAGCGCTCGCTCCTACAATGAGCAGTTCTTC.

The chain recombines TRBV6-1 with TRBJ2-7, with 7 bases matching TRBD1. CDR3 size: 14 residues. CDR1 is MNHNS and CDR2 is SASEGT in the germline V gene. The V segment lost 10 bases and the J segment 2 bases; nucleotides outside the gene matches: 11. This chain's CDR3 is CATSRWDSPYEQYV. CDR3 sequence (DNA): TGTGCCACCTCGCGTTGGGACAGCCCCTACGAGCAGTACGTC.

V and J are TRBV11-2 and TRBJ2-2, with D possibly matching TRBD2 (5 bases). The V gene lost 2 bases and the J gene lost 8 bases, with 12 bases spanning the gap. The germline gives CDR1 SGHAT, CDR2 FQNNGV. CDR3 length equals 14 residues. The CDR3 loop reads CASSLLTSAGELFF. The CDR3, as DNA: TGTGCCAGCAGCTTATTAACTAGTGCTGGGGAGCTGTTTTTT.

This clonotype was seen a few times. The CDR3 DNA reads TGTGCCAGCAGCGTAGTAGCGGGAGGATCTGAGCAGTTCTTC. Translation gives CASSVVAGGSEQFF. The chain links TRBV9 to TRBJ2-1; 10 nucleotides align to TRBD2. This CDR3 region has 14 residues. Germline values: CDR1 SGDLS, CDR2 YYNGEE. Trimming removed 0 bases from V and 9 bases from J; junction bases left unmatched: 3.

The chain has TRBV9 and TRBJ1-2; D gene unclear. Trimming took off 0 bases at V and 8 bases at J, with 8 bases between the two ends. The germline V gene encodes CDR1 SGDLS and CDR2 YYNGEE. This CDR3 comprises 12 residues. This CDR3 is CASSVEGRGYTF. CDR3 bases: TGTGCCAGCAGCGTAGAAGGGCGCGGCTACACCTTC.

For the CDR3, the DNA is TGCAGCGTTGGGGCAGGGTGGGCTATGAACACTGAAGCTTTCTTT. Translation: CSVGAGWAMNTEAFF. V gene TRBV29-1 combines with J gene TRBJ1-1, with a possible D match to TRBD1 (5 bases). Germline V lookup: CDR1 SQVTM, CDR2 ANQGSEA. V gave up 4 bases and J gave up 0 bases, with 15 bases separating them. The CDR3 runs to 15 residues.

This clonotype came up many times. The rearrangement uses TRBV24-1 and TRBJ2-3; 11 bases map to TRBD1. The CDR3 consists of 16 residues. Germline-derived CDR1 and CDR2 are KGHDR and SFDVKD. V gave up 3 bases and J gave up 6 bases; unmatched junction bases: 7. CDR3 bases: TGTGCCACCAGTGATGATGGACAGGGGGCAGGTGATACGCAGTATTTT. Translated, it gives CATSDDGQGAGDTQYF.

This clonotype was observed a few times. The chain employs TRBV19 and TRBJ2-1; D possibly corresponds to TRBD2 (6 bases). The CDR3 has 14 amino acids. CDR1 and CDR2 (germline): LNHDA, SQIVND (reference sequence). Deletions cut 5 bases from V and 8 bases from J, with 16 bases between. The CDR3 sequence is CASSPSGEVDEQFF. The CDR3 DNA is TGTGCCAGTAGTCCCAGTGGGGAGGTGGATGAGCAGTTCTTC.

The sample holds a few counts of this clonotype. V is TRBV30 and J is TRBJ2-1; 10 nucleotides match TRBD2. The V segment lost 2 bases and the J segment 0 bases; nucleotides outside the gene matches: 4. This CDR3 spans 16 amino acids. Germline V gene data show CDR1 as GTSNPN and CDR2 as SVGIG (reference sequence). CDR3 nucleotides: TGTGCCTGGAGTAAAGCGGGAGGGCCCTCCTACAATGAGCAGTTCTTC. Amino acid sequence: CAWSKAGGPSYNEQFF. Drawing the rest from reference TRBV30 and TRBJ2-1, the complete variable domain is SQTIHQWPATLVQPVGSPLSLECTVEGTSNPNLYWYRQAAGRGLQLLFYSVGIGQISSEVPQNLSASRPQDRQFILSSKKLLLSDSGFYLCAWSKAGGPSYNEQFFGPGTRLTVL.

The chain couples TRBV6-2 or TRBV6-3 to TRBJ2-7; tentative D call: TRBD2 (5 bases). Trimming removed 4 bases at V and 2 bases at J, with 15 bases between. The CDR3 is made up of 15 amino acids. Per the germline V gene, CDR1 is MNHEY and CDR2 is SVGEGT. The CDR3 spells CASSSWTGYTYEQYV. CDR3 DNA sequence: TGTGCCAGCAGTTCTTGGACGGGATATACCTACGAGCAGTACGTC.

The V call is TRBV12-3 or TRBV12-4, the J call TRBJ2-2, with a possible D match to TRBD1 (5 bases). The CDR3 contains 14 residues. V was clipped by 4 bases and J by 6 bases, with 12 bases between them. The CDR3, as DNA: TGTGCCAGCAGTTCCTTGGCAGGGTCCGGGGAGCTGTTTTTT. Amino acids: CASSSLAGSGELFF.

The chain carries TRBV6-1 and TRBJ2-7; D possibly corresponds to TRBD1 (6 bases). Germline V lookup: CDR1 MNHNS, CDR2 SASEGT. V was shortened by 6 bases and J by 4 bases, with 10 bases between the two germline ends. The CDR3 is 12 residues long. CDR3 sequence (DNA): TGTGCCAGCAGCCAACAGGGATACGAGCAGTACGTC. Translating gives CASSQQGYEQYV.

This clonotype has just a few counts. The chain employs TRBV15 and TRBJ2-1; tentatively, D is TRBD2 (5 bases). Between the trimmed V and J ends, which lost 0 bases and 4 bases, there was a span of 13 bases. CDR3 length: 16 residues. The germline V gene has CDR1 LNHNV and CDR2 YYDKDF (reference sequence). This chain's CDR3 is CATSRDLDSPYNEQFF. The CDR3 DNA is TGTGCCACCAGCAGAGACCTGGACTCCCCATACAATGAGCAGTTCTTC.

In its sample, this clonotype was seen a few times. This chain connects TRBV5-6 to TRBJ2-1, with D perhaps TRBD2 (5 bases). The CDR3 consists of 13 residues. Germline V gene lookup returns CDR1 SGHDT and CDR2 YYEEEE. Trimming pared 4 bases from V and 3 bases from J, leaving 8 bases between. CDR3 in amino acids: CASSHGNYNEQFF. The DNA of the CDR3 is TGTGCCAGCAGCCACGGGAACTACAATGAGCAGTTCTTC.

This rearrangement joins TRBV10-1 to TRBJ2-3, with D perhaps TRBD2 (6 bases). CDR3 size: 13 residues. The V end lost 5 bases, the J end lost 2 bases, and 8 bases lay between the germline ends. Germline-derived CDR1 and CDR2 are WNHNN and SYGVQD (reference sequence). In nucleotides, the CDR3 is TGCGCCAGCAGTCGGGAGATCACAGATACGCAGTATTTT. This translates into CASSREITDTQYF.

The V gene is TRBV24-1, the J gene TRBJ2-5; TRBD2 agrees at 11 bases. V was clipped by 5 bases and J by 5 bases; unmatched bases: 3. This CDR3 comprises 14 residues. CDR1 and CDR2 from the germline V gene are KGHDR and SFDVKD. The CDR3 DNA follows: TGTGCCACCAGTGTAGCGGGAGGGCAGGAGACCCAGTACTTC. It specifies CATSVAGGQETQYF.

This clonotype was detected only once. The rearrangement links TRBV29-1 to TRBJ2-1, with TRBD2 as a possible D gene (6 bases). In germline, CDR1 is SQVTM, CDR2 ANQGSEA. The CDR3 is 13 residues long. The DNA of the CDR3 is TGCAGAAAGCGCCGGGACTTTAACAATGAGCAGTTCTTC. Protein product: CRKRRDFNNEQFF.

The rearrangement links TRBV7-7 to TRBJ2-1; 11 bases agree with TRBD2. Germline lookup yields CDR1 SSHAT and CDR2 FNYEAQ (reference sequence). J lost 4 bases, V lost 5 bases, and 10 bases had no gene match. The CDR3 totals 17 residues. CDR3 nucleotide sequence: TGTGCCAGCAGCCCAGAACTAGCGGGAGTATCTTACAATGAGCAGTTCTTC. Residues: CASSPELAGVSYNEQFF.

The genes are TRBV6-1 and TRBJ2-1; 8 nucleotides agree with TRBD2. The V segment lost 4 bases and the J segment 6 bases; nucleotides outside the gene matches: 11. The CDR3 is 16 amino acids. Germline CDR1 and CDR2: MNHNS and SASEGT. CDR3 loop: CASSVLLGLGSNEQFF. CDR3 nucleotide sequence: TGTGCCAGCAGTGTCCTGCTGGGACTAGGGTCCAATGAGCAGTTCTTC.

The chain has TRBV30 and TRBJ1-6; 9 bases are shared with TRBD1. Germline V gene lookup returns CDR1 GTSNPN and CDR2 SVGIG (reference sequence). The CDR3 is 14 residues long. V lost 2 bases and J lost 10; bases outside the gene matches: 6. CDR3 residues: CAWSSGTGSSPLHF. The CDR3 DNA is TGTGCCTGGAGTTCCGGGACAGGGAGCTCACCCCTCCACTTT.

This clonotype has only a few counts. The chain joins TRBV27 to TRBJ2-4, with a tentative D call TRBD1 (6 bases). The CDR3 runs 16 residues. Germline CDR1 MNHEY, CDR2 SMNVEV (reference sequence). The V gene lost 0 bases and the J gene lost 6 bases, with 15 bases spanning the gap. For the CDR3, the DNA is TGTGCCAGCAGTTTATCGTTCAGGGGAGCGGTAAACATTCAGTACTTC. Protein: CASSLSFRGAVNIQYF.

This clonotype was detected a few times. J is TRBJ1-5 and V is TRBV27; D call uncertain. The germline CDR1 and CDR2 sequences are MNHEY and SMNVEV (reference sequence). The V and J ends lost 0 bases and 4 bases respectively, with 10 bases between them. The CDR3 is made up of 15 amino acids. The CDR3 sequence: CASSLSQRFNQPQHF. The CDR3 nucleotides read TGTGCCAGCAGTTTATCGCAACGATTTAATCAGCCCCAGCATTTT.

This sequence joins TRBV12-3 or TRBV12-4 and TRBJ2-2; 8 bases match TRBD2. Trimming at V came to 3 bases and at J to 3 bases, leaving 9 bases not matched to a gene. The CDR3 runs 17 residues. Here the CDR3 reads CASSFPAGATYTGELFF. DNA of the CDR3: TGTGCCAGCAGTTTTCCAGCGGGAGCGACGTACACCGGGGAGCTGTTTTTT.

This chain uses TRBV16 with TRBJ1-2; no clear D. Germline CDR1 and CDR2: KGHSY and FQNENV. The V end lost 4 bases, the J end lost 2 bases, and 11 bases lay between the germline ends. This CDR3 comprises 14 residues. The CDR3 DNA follows: TGTGCCAGCAGCCGGGGATCCCGGAACTATGGCTACACCTTC. Protein sequence: CASSRGSRNYGYTF.

This clonotype was seen a single time. The V gene is TRBV15, the J gene TRBJ1-1; 8 positions agree with TRBD1. Germline CDR1 and CDR2: LNHNV and YYDKDF (reference sequence). CDR3 length equals 13 residues. Losses at the gene ends were 8 bases for V and 1 base for J; bases not matched to a gene: 3. The DNA for the CDR3 is TGTGCCACCCGGGGACAGGCGAACACTGAAGCTTTCTTT. Protein product: CATRGQANTEAFF.

The gene calls are TRBV5-1 and TRBJ2-3; 16 bases map to TRBD2. The CDR3 has 16 amino acids. The V gene's germline CDR1 is SGHRS and CDR2 YFSETQ. V was pared by 4 bases and J by 4 bases, with 3 bases of the junction left unmatched. The CDR3: CASSLGTSGRADTQYF. In DNA, the CDR3 is TGCGCCAGCAGCCTCGGGACTAGCGGGAGGGCAGATACGCAGTATTTT.